This TCR beta chain comes out of a study of T cells in Graves' hyperthyroidism and ophthalmopathy. Study-wide results and limits: Clonotypes that were expanded in thyroid above 0.001 mostly appeared in blood too.

This clonotype has at least ten counts. What it binds is not known. The source material, RNA transcripts, was used to amplify TCR beta CDR3 regions. The HTBI primer set served for first-round RT-PCR of the TCR CDR3. TCRdb recomputed calls from the multiplex PCR reads with MiXCR, one row per CDR3 protein. The sample records about 600,000 distinct CDR3 sequences, about 16% being singletons. The germline V gene encodes CDR1 MNHNS and CDR2 SASEGT. The V segment lost 5 bases and the J segment 8 bases; nucleotides outside the gene matches: 5. The CDR3 has 14 residues. This TCR was recovered from a woman aged 35 to 49 with Graves' ophthalmopathy. Sequencing input: blood. This chain links TRBV6-1 with TRBJ1-6, with TRBD1 matching over 8 bases. CDR3 loop: CASSRTGSYSPLHF. DNA for the CDR3: TGTGCCAGCAGTAGGACAGGGTCTTATTCACCCCTCCACTTT.